This record covers a single T cell receptor (beta chain). The sample originates from a study of OX40 agonist ivuxolimab in advanced cancers. Study information: Hepatocellular carcinoma, melanoma, renal cell or head and neck cancer was diagnosed in the dose-escalation patients.

Data came from immunoSEQ multiplex PCR; TCRdb stores just in-frame clones and leaves some out. Of roughly 41,000 clones listed, approximately 91% are singletons. The sequence came from an adult with an advanced solid tumor such as melanoma, head and neck, liver or kidney cancer. The material was CD4+ or CD8+ T cells sorted from blood, obtained in a trial of the OX40 agonist ivuxolimab.

This CDR3 reads CASSITSGGSDEQYF. The CDR3, as DNA: TGTGCCAGTAGTATAACTAGCGGGGGTTCGGACGAGCAGTACTTC. The chain links TRBV19 to TRBJ2-7; 11 nucleotides align to TRBD2. Losses at the gene ends were 2 bases for V and 5 bases for J; bases not matched to a gene: 5. The germline V gene has CDR1 LNHDA and CDR2 SQIVND (reference sequence). The length of the CDR3 is 15 residues.